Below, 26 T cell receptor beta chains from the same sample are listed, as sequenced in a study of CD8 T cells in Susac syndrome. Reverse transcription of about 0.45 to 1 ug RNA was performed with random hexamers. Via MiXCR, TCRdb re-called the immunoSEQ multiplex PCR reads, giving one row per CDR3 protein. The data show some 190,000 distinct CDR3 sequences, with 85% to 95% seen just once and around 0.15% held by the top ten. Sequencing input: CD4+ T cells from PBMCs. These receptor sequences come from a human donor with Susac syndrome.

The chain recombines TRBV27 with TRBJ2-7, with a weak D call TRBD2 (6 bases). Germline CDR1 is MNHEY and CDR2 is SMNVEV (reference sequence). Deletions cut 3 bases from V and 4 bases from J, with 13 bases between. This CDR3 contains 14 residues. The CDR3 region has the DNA TGTGCCAGCAGTTTTAAGGGAGGCTCGTACGAGCAGTACTTC. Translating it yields CASSFKGGSYEQYF.

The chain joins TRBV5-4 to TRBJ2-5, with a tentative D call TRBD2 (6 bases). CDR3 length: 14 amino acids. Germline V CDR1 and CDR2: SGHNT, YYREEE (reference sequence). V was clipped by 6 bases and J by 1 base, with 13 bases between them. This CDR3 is CASTPRGTQETQYF. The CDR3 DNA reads TGTGCCAGCACCCCGCGCGGGACCCAAGAGACCCAGTACTTC. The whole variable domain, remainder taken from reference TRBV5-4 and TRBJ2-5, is ETGVTQSPTHLIKTRGQQVTLRCSSQSGHNTVSWYQQALGQGPQFIFQYYREEENGRGNFPPRFSGLQFPNYSSELNVNALELDDSALYLCASTPRGTQETQYFGPGTRLLVL.

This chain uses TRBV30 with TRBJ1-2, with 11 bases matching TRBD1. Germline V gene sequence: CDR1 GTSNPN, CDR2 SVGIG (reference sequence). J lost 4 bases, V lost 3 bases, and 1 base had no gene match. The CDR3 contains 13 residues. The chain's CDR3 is CAWRGQGVYGYTF. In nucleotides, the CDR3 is TGTGCCTGGAGGGGACAGGGGGTCTATGGCTACACCTTC.

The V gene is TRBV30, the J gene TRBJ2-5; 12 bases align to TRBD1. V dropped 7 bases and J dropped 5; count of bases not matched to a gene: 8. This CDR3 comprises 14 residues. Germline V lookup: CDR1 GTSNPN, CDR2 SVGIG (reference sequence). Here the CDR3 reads CAFARDRGRETQYF. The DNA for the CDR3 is TGTGCCTTCGCCCGGGACAGGGGGCGGGAGACCCAGTACTTC.

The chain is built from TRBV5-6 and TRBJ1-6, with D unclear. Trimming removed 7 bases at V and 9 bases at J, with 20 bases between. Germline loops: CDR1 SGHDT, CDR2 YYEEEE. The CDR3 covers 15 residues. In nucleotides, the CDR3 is TGTGCCAGCGCCCTGAAAGACCCGCTCCGTTCACCCCTCCACTTT. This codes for CASALKDPLRSPLHF.

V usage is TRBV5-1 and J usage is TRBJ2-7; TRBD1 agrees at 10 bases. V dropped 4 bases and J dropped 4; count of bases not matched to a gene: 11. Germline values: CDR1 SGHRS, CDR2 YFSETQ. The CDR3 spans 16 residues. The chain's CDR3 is CASSVGTGASGYEQYF. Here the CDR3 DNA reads TGCGCCAGCAGCGTGGGGACAGGGGCCTCGGGTTACGAGCAGTACTTC.

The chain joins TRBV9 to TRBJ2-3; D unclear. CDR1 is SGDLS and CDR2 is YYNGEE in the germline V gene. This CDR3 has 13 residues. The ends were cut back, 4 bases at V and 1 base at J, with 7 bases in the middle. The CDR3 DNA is TGTGCCAGCAGCCCGAAAGGCACAGATACGCAGTATTTT. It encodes CASSPKGTDTQYF. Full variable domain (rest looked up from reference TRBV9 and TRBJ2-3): DSGVTQTPKHLITATGQRVTLRCSPRSGDLSVYWYQQSLDQGLQFLIQYYNGEERAKGNILERFSAQQFPDLHSELNLSSLELGDSALYFCASSPKGTDTQYFGPGTRLTVL.

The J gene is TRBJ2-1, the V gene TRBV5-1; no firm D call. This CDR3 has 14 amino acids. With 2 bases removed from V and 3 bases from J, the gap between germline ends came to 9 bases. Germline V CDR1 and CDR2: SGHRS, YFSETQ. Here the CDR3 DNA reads TGCGCCAGCAGCTTCCCCGGTCTCTACAATGAGCAGTTCTTC. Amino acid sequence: CASSFPGLYNEQFF.

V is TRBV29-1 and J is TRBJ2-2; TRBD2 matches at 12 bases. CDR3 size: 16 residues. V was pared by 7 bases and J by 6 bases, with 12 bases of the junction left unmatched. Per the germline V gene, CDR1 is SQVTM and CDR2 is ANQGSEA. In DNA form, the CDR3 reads TGCAGCGCCAGCCAGACTAGCGGGGGACCAGCCGGGGAGCTGTTTTTT. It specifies CSASQTSGGPAGELFF.

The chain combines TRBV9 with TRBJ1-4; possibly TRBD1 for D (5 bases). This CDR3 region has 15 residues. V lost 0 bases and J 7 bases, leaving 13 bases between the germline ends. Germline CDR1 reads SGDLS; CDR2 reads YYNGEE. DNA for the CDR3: TGTGCCAGCAGCGTAGAGAGGGGAGGGAGTGAAAAACTGTTTTTT. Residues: CASSVERGGSEKLFF.

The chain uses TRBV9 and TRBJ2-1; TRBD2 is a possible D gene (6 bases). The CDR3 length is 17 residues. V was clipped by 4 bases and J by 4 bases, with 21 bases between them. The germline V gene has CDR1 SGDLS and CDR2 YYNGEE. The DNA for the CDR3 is TGTGCCAGCAGCTGGGGACTCTCCGAAATTGGGTACAATGAGCAGTTCTTC. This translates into CASSWGLSEIGYNEQFF.

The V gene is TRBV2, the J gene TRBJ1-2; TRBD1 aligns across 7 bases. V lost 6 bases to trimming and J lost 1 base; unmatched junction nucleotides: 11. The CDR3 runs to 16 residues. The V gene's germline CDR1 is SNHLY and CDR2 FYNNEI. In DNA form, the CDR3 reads TGTGCCAGCAGCGCCGGGACAGTGAGTGTTAACTATGGCTACACCTTC. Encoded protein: CASSAGTVSVNYGYTF.

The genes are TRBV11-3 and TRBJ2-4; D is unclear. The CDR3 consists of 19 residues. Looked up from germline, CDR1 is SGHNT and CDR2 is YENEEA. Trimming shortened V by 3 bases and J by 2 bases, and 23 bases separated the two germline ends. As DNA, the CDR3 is TGTGCCAGCAGCTTGGGCCAGAGCCGTCCCTCGGGCTCCAAAAACATTCAGTACTTC. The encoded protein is CASSLGQSRPSGSKNIQYF.

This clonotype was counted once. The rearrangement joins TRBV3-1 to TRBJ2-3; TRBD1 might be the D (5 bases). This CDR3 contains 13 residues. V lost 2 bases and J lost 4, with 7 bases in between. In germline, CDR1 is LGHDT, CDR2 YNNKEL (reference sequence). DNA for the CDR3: TGTGCCAGCAGCCAAAAAGGGGCAGATACGCAGTATTTT. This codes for CASSQKGADTQYF.

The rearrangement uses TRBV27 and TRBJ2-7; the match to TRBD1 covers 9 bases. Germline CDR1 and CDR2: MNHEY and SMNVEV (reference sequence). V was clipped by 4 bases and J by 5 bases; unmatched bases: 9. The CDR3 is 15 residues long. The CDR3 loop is CASSSVGTGRNEQYF. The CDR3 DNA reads TGTGCCAGCAGTTCCGTCGGGACAGGGCGGAACGAGCAGTACTTC.

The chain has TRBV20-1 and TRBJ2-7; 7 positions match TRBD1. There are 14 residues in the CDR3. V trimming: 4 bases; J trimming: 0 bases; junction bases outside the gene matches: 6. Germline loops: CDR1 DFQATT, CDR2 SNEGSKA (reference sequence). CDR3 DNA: TGCAGTGCTATACAGGGGTGGGGCTCCTACGAGCAGTACTTC. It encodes CSAIQGWGSYEQYF.

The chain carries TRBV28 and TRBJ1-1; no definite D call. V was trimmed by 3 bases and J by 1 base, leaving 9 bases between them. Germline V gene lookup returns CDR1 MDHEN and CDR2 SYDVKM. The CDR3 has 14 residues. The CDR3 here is CASSLADTNTEAFF. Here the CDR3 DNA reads TGTGCCAGCAGTTTGGCAGACACGAACACTGAAGCTTTCTTT.

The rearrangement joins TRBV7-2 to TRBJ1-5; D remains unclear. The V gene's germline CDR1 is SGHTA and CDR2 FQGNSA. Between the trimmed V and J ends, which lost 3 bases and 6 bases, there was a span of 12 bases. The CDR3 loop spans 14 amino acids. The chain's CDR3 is CASSLDAVGQPQHF. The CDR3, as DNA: TGTGCCAGCAGCTTGGATGCCGTAGGTCAGCCCCAGCATTTT. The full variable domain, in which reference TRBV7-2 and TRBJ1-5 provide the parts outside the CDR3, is GAGVSQSPSNKVTEKGKDVELRCDPISGHTALYWYRQSLGQGLEFLIYFQGNSAPDKSGLPSDRFSAERTGGSVSTLTIQRTQQEDSAVYLCASSLDAVGQPQHFGDGTRLSIL.

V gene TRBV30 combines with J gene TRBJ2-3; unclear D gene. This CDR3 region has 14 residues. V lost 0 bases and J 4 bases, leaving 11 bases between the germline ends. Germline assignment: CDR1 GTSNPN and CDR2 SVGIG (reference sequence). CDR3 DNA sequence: TGTGCCTGGAGTGTACCCCCTTGGGCAGATACGCAGTATTTT. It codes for CAWSVPPWADTQYF.

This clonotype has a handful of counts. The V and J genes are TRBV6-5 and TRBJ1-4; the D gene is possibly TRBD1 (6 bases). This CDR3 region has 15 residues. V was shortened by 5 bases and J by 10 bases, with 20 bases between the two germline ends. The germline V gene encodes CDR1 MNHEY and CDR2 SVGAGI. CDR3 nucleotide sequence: TGTGCCAGCAGTAGCGGCGGGGGGCTCGTAGTAAAACTGTTTTTT. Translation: CASSSGGGLVVKLFF.

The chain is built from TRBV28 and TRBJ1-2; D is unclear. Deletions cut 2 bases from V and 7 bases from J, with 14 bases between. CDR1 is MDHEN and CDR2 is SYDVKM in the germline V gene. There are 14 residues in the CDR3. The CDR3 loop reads CASSLVGVQGGYTF. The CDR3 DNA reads TGTGCCAGCAGTTTAGTGGGAGTCCAAGGTGGCTACACCTTC.

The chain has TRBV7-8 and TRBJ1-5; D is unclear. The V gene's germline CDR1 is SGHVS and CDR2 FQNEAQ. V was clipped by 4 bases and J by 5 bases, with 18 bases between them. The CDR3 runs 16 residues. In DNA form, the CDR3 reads TGTGCCAGCAGCTCGACCGGGCCCAGCACATATCAGCCCCAGCATTTT. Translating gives CASSSTGPSTYQPQHF.

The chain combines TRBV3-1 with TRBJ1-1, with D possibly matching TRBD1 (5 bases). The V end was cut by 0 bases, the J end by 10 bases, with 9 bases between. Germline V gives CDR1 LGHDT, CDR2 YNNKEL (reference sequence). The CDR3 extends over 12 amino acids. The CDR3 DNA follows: TGTGCCAGCAGCCAAGAGGGCGGGGGAGCTTTCTTT. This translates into CASSQEGGGAFF.

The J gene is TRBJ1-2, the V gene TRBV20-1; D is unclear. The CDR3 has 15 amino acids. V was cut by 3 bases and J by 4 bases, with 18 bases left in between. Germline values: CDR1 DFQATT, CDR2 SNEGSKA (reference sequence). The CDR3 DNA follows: TGCAGTGCTAGGGAGGGAGCGGGGTCGTTCTATGGCTACACCTTC. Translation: CSAREGAGSFYGYTF.

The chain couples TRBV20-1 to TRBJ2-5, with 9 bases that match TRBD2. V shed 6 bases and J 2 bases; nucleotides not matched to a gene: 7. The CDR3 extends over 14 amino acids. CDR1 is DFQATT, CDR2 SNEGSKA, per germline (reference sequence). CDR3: CSAPVLAGQETQYF. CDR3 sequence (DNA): TGCAGTGCCCCGGTGCTAGCGGGACAAGAGACCCAGTACTTC.

The CDR3 bases are TGTGCCAGCAGTTTCGGACAGCAACGGCTGAATGAGCAGTTCTTC. Amino acids: CASSFGQQRLNEQFF. The chain is built from TRBV12-3 or TRBV12-4 and TRBJ2-1, with a possible D match to TRBD1 (6 bases). Trimming removed 3 bases from V and 7 bases from J, with 16 bases in between. The CDR3 length is 15 residues.